Sequencing of this T cell receptor beta chain was carried out in a study of blood T cells in healthy people across ages (dated by TCRdb to 2013 to 2016). For the study in its entirety: In model experiments, roughly one uniquely barcoded TCR beta cDNA molecule per two T cells was captured by template switching. To track age-related changes in TCR beta repertoire diversity, the study relied on deep sequencing normalized with unique cDNA molecular identifiers. The donors were split into four age groups: young (average 16 years), middle-aged (nearly 40), aged (around 67) and long-lived (under 85). To avoid experimental bias, donors of different ages were spread randomly across the sequencing lanes. The study analyzed two additional independent replicas of 1 million unique cDNA reads from the same blood draw for two donors, one aged 18 to 30 and one aged 80 or older.

Receptor libraries were prepared by 5' RACE. The sample was run on an Illumina HiSeq 2500. The second PCR ran for roughly 7 to 12 cycles and used a J-beta primer mix along with a sample-barcoded 5' primer. A unique molecular identifier was introduced onto each TCR beta cDNA molecule by a template-switch 5' adaptor carrying 12 random nucleotides. Each sample yielded at least 2.5 million CDR3-containing paired-end reads. The Mint cDNA synthesis kit, primed by a TRBC-specific oligonucleotide, was used to synthesize first-strand cDNA from all RNA. After uracil-DNA glycosylase treatment, a first 18-cycle PCR used universal primers M1SS and BC2_uni_R on all cDNA. In the source study's methods: Normalization of each sample was performed by random selection of 1 million high-quality reads, each carrying a distinct molecular identifier. Instead of being binned into consensus sequences, reads that shared molecular identifiers were thrown out. CDR3 identification, clonotype clustering and error correction used MiTCR with a Q25 quality threshold and the strictest error-elimination algorithm. A nonparametric unseen species model using Euler transformation provided a lower-bound estimate of total TCR beta diversity. The public sequencing data were trimmed at Q25 with fastp and processed into clonotypes with MiXCR by TCRdb, which kept only in-frame beta chains. Every distinct CDR3 protein forms one entry, paired with its most common genes and DNA. The V and J calls here are based on TCRdb, not the publication. Present in this sample are hundreds of thousands of distinct CDR3 sequences, roughly 35% of which were seen just once. Of the sample, 10% to 15% falls within the top ten clones.

The 39 donors, aged roughly 6 to 95 years, were systemically healthy Caucasian individuals from Russia. Each donor gave 9.5 to 10 milliliters of peripheral blood, drawn into EDTA-treated Vacutainer tubes. Ficoll-Paque density-gradient centrifugation was used to isolate PBMCs, with at least 7 million obtained per sample. Trizol reagent was used to extract total RNA from PBMCs, with at least 6 micrograms per sample. For every donor, an aliquot of PBMCs went through flow cytometry to measure the percentages of naive CD45RAhigh/CD27high T cells. On the study overall, not on this receptor specifically: As age increased, observed TCR beta diversity per million T cells dropped in a roughly linear way, and a significant reduction was already evident by age about 36. Because profiling used bulk unsorted PBMCs, naive and antigen-experienced compartments could not be compared conclusively. Compared with the aged group, the long-lived group had more naive CD4+ T cells, fewer expanded clones and increased TCR diversity, suggesting age selection. Because donor CMV infection status was unknown, age-related changes in expanded clonotypes were potentially confounded. A strong correlation was found between observed TCR beta diversity and the percentage of naive T cells measured by flow cytometry. Estimates of total diversity from one million sequenced T cells were regarded as lower bounds and underestimates.

This clonotype was seen repeatedly, ten times or more. The antigen this receptor binds is unknown. No base quality information exists; no much larger clone differs at one position. Between the V and J ends, shortened by 2 bases and 4 bases respectively, the junction contains 14 bases. CDR1 and CDR2, looked up from the germline V gene, are ENHRY and SYGVKD. The CDR3 runs 15 residues from the cysteine to the phenylalanine. Kept here is only the CDR3 DNA, which spans 45 bases and is read in frame from base 1. The sequence was obtained from a man between 18 and 29 years old in good health. The chain employs TRBV10-3 and TRBJ2-5, with the D assignment possibly TRBD1 or TRBD2, given 5 matching bases for each. Material for sequencing was blood. The DNA reads as follows: TGTGCCATCAGTGAGGGACAAACGGGGTCAGAGACCCAGTACTTC. It translates to CAISEGQTGSETQYF.